This TCR beta chain originates from a study of CD8+ T cells in alopecia areata. RNA extraction and reverse transcription yielded cDNA as sequencing template. Libraries were prepared by immunoSEQ multiplex PCR; TCRdb keeps only in-frame clonotypes and omits some of them. In the table there are hundreds of thousands of clones, approximately 61% of which are singletons. The germline V gene has CDR1 SGHTA and CDR2 FQGNSA. The ends lost 1 base at V and 1 base at J; junction bases unmatched: 3. The CDR3 runs to 15 residues. The receptor comes from a human donor with alopecia areata. V is TRBV7-2 and J is TRBJ1-1, with TRBD1 matching over 7 bases. Source: CD4+ T cells sorted from blood, taken at week 0. The CDR3 loop is CASSLEAGGNTEAFF. DNA of the CDR3: TGTGCCAGCAGCTTAGAAGCAGGGGGGAACACTGAAGCTTTCTTT.